The present entry profiles one T cell receptor (beta chain) with its context. Trimming took off 5 bases at V and 0 bases at J, with 11 bases between the two ends. The germline CDR1 and CDR2 sequences are MDHEN and SYDVKM. This CDR3 has 15 amino acids. The data were obtained in a study of blood T cell repertoires in COVID-19. For the study at large: Samples came from the United States, Italy and Spain, spanning acute and convalescent COVID-19. PBMCs, B-cell-depleted T cells, or T cells were the source of the cDNA or gDNA that made up the material.

Methods used by the authors: Nucleated cell counts were estimated from reference gene primer amplification. Profiled with immunoSEQ multiplex PCR; TCRdb holds only in-frame clones, not every one. Clone size and the V and J calls come from that table; the DNA yielded D and trimming. The data contain around 190,000 clones, about 80% of them seen just once; the ten biggest clones take up just over 8.5%. Sequenced: peripheral blood. V and J are TRBV28 and TRBJ1-5; a weak D match, TRBD1 (5 bases). This TCR came from a woman in her forties or fifties with active or convalescent COVID-19. CDR3 in amino acids: CASSLTTVSNQPQHF. CDR3 sequence (DNA): TGTGCCAGCAGTCTTACGACAGTTAGCAATCAGCCCCAGCATTTT.